This T cell receptor beta chain was sequenced in a study of Ad26.COV2.S vaccination and SARS-CoV-2 variants. Study details: Doses of Ad26.COV2.S were injected into muscle once or twice, 56 days apart. The study's findings and limits: For non-spike TCRs, breadth in vaccine recipients resembled that in placebo recipients.

This clone appeared once. Its antigen is unknown. The sample's treatment: some 20 received Ad26.COV2.S at low or high dose, single or two shots; 5 received placebo; per-sample allocation not given. Samples analyzed were those drawn on day 63 after the first vaccine or placebo injection. Its platform was an Ad26 vector, and its expressed antigen was Wuhan-strain SARS-CoV-2 spike. V lost 5 bases and J lost 5; bases outside the gene matches: 11. The CDR3 consists of 15 residues. Germline V gene sequence: CDR1 LGHDT, CDR2 YNNKEL (reference sequence). Profiling relied on immunoSEQ multiplex PCR, and the TCRdb table lists in-frame clones only, not all of them. The repertoire has about 400,000 clones, about 91% of them found once; the top ten carry around 2%.

The source material was peripheral blood, sampled in a trial of Ad26.COV2.S vaccine versus placebo. This TCR was recovered from a person between 18 and 59 years old who received the Ad26.COV2.S COVID-19 vaccine or a placebo. V gene TRBV3-1 (or the pseudogene TRBV3-2) combines with J gene TRBJ1-1, with 7 bases matching TRBD1. The CDR3 bases are TGTGCCAGCAGCAATGACAGGGCGGCGGGTACTGAAGCTTTCTTT. Amino acids: CASSNDRAAGTEAFF.